Described below is a single T cell receptor beta chain sequence and its context. The ends were cut back, 3 bases at V and 1 base at J, with 13 bases in the middle. Germline-derived CDR1 and CDR2 are MNHEY and SVGAGI. The CDR3 consists of 16 residues. The source of the sample is a study of CD8 T cells in Susac syndrome. Random hexamers were used to reverse transcribe roughly 0.5 to 1 ug of RNA. Across 54 Vbeta and 13 Jbeta, TCR beta CDR3 was amplified with immunoSEQ multiplex PCR. TCRdb re-called the immunoSEQ multiplex PCR reads through MiXCR, storing one row per CDR3 protein. The sample lists some 260,000 distinct CDR3 sequences; 70% to 90% were seen once. Peripheral blood CD8+ and CD4+ T cells were profiled by TCR beta sequencing.

Specimen: CD8+ T cells from PBMCs. This sequence joins TRBV6-5 and TRBJ2-1; D possibly corresponds to TRBD2 (6 bases). This TCR derives from a human donor with multiple sclerosis. In nucleotides, the CDR3 is TGTGCCAGCAGTTATTTTAGCGGCTCTTCCTACAATGAGCAGTTCTTC. Translation gives CASSYFSGSSYNEQFF.